This TCR beta chain was observed in a study of blood T cell repertoires in COVID-19. The ends lost 4 bases at V and 4 bases at J; junction bases unmatched: 6. The CDR3 is 15 residues long. Germline CDR1 SGHTA, CDR2 FQGNSA. TCRdb's table, derived via immunoSEQ multiplex PCR, lists solely in-frame clones and lacks some. The table records more than 120,000 clones, around 89% of them present only once. The sequenced sample consisted of peripheral blood. This sequence joins TRBV7-2 and TRBJ1-5, with 8 bases identical to TRBD1. This clonotype was sampled from a human donor in a cohort sampled during active COVID-19. Here the CDR3 reads CASSSGQGGNQPQHF. CDR3 coding DNA: TGTGCCAGCAGCTCCGGACAGGGTGGAAATCAGCCCCAGCATTTT.